Below are 32 T cell receptor beta chains sequenced from a single sample in a study of Ad26.COV2.S vaccination and SARS-CoV-2 variants. Some clones are missing from TCRdb's copy, which holds only in-frame ones; the method was immunoSEQ multiplex PCR. The table lists some 340,000 clones, about 86% of them singletons. The treatment: approximately 18 received Ad26.COV2.S at low or high dose, single or two shots; several received placebo; per-sample allocation not given. The investigators took samples on day 63 after the first vaccine or placebo injection. Sequenced material: peripheral blood, taken in a trial of Ad26.COV2.S vaccine versus placebo. Receptors were obtained from a person aged 18-60 years who received the Ad26.COV2.S COVID-19 vaccine or a placebo.

This rearrangement joins TRBV3-1 (or the pseudogene TRBV3-2) to TRBJ2-2, with D tentatively TRBD2 (5 bases). Trimming cost V 4 bases and J 6 bases, with 6 bases left between them. This CDR3 is built from 12 residues. Germline V gives CDR1 LGHDT, CDR2 YNNKEL (reference sequence). The CDR3 spells CASSRGPGELFF. The CDR3, as DNA: TGTGCCAGCAGCCGAGGGCCCGGGGAGCTGTTTTTT.

The gene calls are TRBV7-8 and TRBJ1-3; no definite D call. The CDR3 covers 12 residues. Trimming shortened V by 5 bases and J by 4 bases, and 6 bases separated the two germline ends. Germline values: CDR1 SGHVS, CDR2 FQNEAQ. The CDR3 protein is CASSRRGNTIYF. The CDR3 DNA sequence: TGTGCCAGCAGCCGGAGGGGAAACACCATATATTTT. Together with reference TRBV7-8 and TRBJ1-3, the CDR3 gives the full variable domain: GAGVSQSPRYKVAKRGQDVALRCDPISGHVSLFWYQQALGQGPEFLTYFQNEAQLDKSGLPSDRFFAERPEGSVSTLKIQRTQQEDSAVYLCASSRRGNTIYFGEGSWLTVV.

This chain connects TRBV4-2 to TRBJ2-1; D ambiguous. Germline CDR1 LGHNA, CDR2 YNFKEQ. V lost 3 bases to trimming and J lost 9 bases, with 21 bases between them. This CDR3 is built from 16 residues. In DNA form, the CDR3 reads TGTGCCAGCAGCCAGGCTTACTCATTGGGGTACGGTGAGCAGTTCTTC. Translating it yields CASSQAYSLGYGEQFF.

The J gene is TRBJ2-6, the V gene TRBV27, with unresolved D. Looked up from germline, CDR1 is MNHEY and CDR2 is SMNVEV (reference sequence). Trimming shortened V by 4 bases and J by 2 bases, and 6 bases separated the two germline ends. The CDR3 covers 14 residues. Here the CDR3 DNA reads TGTGCCAGCAGTTCCAGGACTGGGGCCAACGTCCTGACTTTC. This gives the protein CASSSRTGANVLTF.

The rearrangement uses TRBV7-2 and TRBJ1-2; weak D call: TRBD1 (5 bases). V was cut by 5 bases and J by 2 bases, with 15 bases left in between. From germline, CDR1 is SGHTA and CDR2 FQGNSA. This CDR3 region has 15 residues. The CDR3 sequence: CASSPQGGTNYGYTF. The CDR3 DNA is TGTGCCAGCAGCCCTCAGGGCGGGACCAACTATGGCTACACCTTC.

This chain connects TRBV5-4 to TRBJ2-5; either TRBD1 or TRBD2 may fit D (6 bases each). The CDR3 has 15 residues. Germline CDR1 is SGHNT and CDR2 is YYREEE (reference sequence). Trimming pared 4 bases from V and 2 bases from J, leaving 15 bases between. CDR3 bases: TGTGCCAGCAGCCAAGGGGGAGGCAGGCAAGAGACCCAGTACTTC. Translation gives CASSQGGGRQETQYF.

The gene calls are TRBV6-5 and TRBJ2-5, with 7 bases identical to TRBD1. CDR1 and CDR2 (germline): MNHEY, SVGAGI. Trimming removed 6 bases from V and 4 bases from J; junction bases left unmatched: 5. The CDR3 runs to 13 residues. CDR3 coding DNA: TGTGCCAGCAGCTCCGGGACAGTAGAGACCCAGTACTTC. Encoded protein: CASSSGTVETQYF.

The chain joins TRBV18 to TRBJ2-7, with D possibly being TRBD1 (5 bases). The CDR3 is 15 amino acids. Looked up from germline, CDR1 is KGHSH and CDR2 is LQKENI. V was trimmed by 3 bases and J by 3 bases, leaving 15 bases between them. CDR3 nucleotide sequence: TGTGCCAGCTCACCCTCCCTAGGGGTTGGCTACGAGCAGTACTTC. Amino acids: CASSPSLGVGYEQYF. Full variable domain (outside the CDR3, taken from reference TRBV18 and TRBJ2-7): NAGVMQNPRHLVRRRGQEARLRCSPMKGHSHVYWYRQLPEEGLKFMVYLQKENIIDESGMPKERFSAEFPKEGPSILRIQQVVRGDSAAYFCASSPSLGVGYEQYFGPGTRLTVT.

This clone turned up a few times. The CDR3 DNA reads as TGTGCCAGCCGACGGACTCTTAACACCGGGGAGCTGTTTTTT. It is translated as CASRRTLNTGELFF. The gene calls are TRBV9 and TRBJ2-2; tentative D call: TRBD2 (5 bases). Looked up from germline, CDR1 is SGDLS and CDR2 is YYNGEE. This CDR3 has 14 residues. Between the trimmed V and J ends, which lost 7 bases and 2 bases, there was a span of 12 bases. Full variable domain (rest looked up from reference TRBV9 and TRBJ2-2): DSGVTQTPKHLITATGQRVTLRCSPRSGDLSVYWYQQSLDQGLQFLIQYYNGEERAKGNILERFSAQQFPDLHSELNLSSLELGDSALYFCASRRTLNTGELFFGEGSRLTVL.

The chain couples TRBV7-2 to TRBJ2-2; TRBD2 matches at 14 bases. V dropped 1 base and J dropped 5; count of bases not matched to a gene: 6. The CDR3 is 18 amino acids. The germline CDR1 and CDR2 sequences are SGHTA and FQGNSA. Here the CDR3 DNA reads TGTGCCAGCAGCTTAGGGACTAGCGGGGGGATCTATACCGGGGAGCTGTTTTTT. It yields the protein CASSLGTSGGIYTGELFF.

The chain is built from TRBV6-2 or TRBV6-3 and TRBJ1-5; possible D gene TRBD1, 5 bases. Trimming cost V 2 bases and J 7 bases, with 21 bases left between them. Germline V gene data show CDR1 as MNHEY and CDR2 as SVGEGT. The CDR3 runs to 17 residues. This CDR3 reads CASSYIRGLTTGQPQHF. DNA for the CDR3: TGTGCCAGCAGTTACATCCGGGGACTCACAACCGGACAGCCCCAGCATTTT.

This clone has only a few counts. This chain uses TRBV27 with TRBJ1-2, with D possibly being TRBD1 (6 bases). The germline gives CDR1 MNHEY, CDR2 SMNVEV (reference sequence). This CDR3 has 14 amino acids. V was trimmed by 7 bases and J by 7 bases, leaving 19 bases between them. The chain's CDR3 is CASTPGGSLAGYTF. The CDR3 DNA reads as TGTGCCAGCACCCCTGGGGGCAGCCTTGCTGGCTACACCTTC.

This clone was found a few times. Other DNA sequences in the sample encode the same CDR3. J is TRBJ1-2 and V is TRBV9; D ambiguous. The V end lost 2 bases, the J end lost 2 bases, and 7 bases lay between the germline ends. The germline V gene encodes CDR1 SGDLS and CDR2 YYNGEE. The CDR3 contains 13 residues. The CDR3 sequence is CASSVSVNYGYTF. CDR3 sequence (DNA): TGTGCCAGCAGCGTTTCAGTCAACTATGGCTACACCTTC.

The V call is TRBV11-1, the J call TRBJ1-2; D is possibly TRBD1 (5 bases). V lost 8 bases and J 8 bases, leaving 12 bases between the germline ends. The CDR3 has 11 residues. Per the germline V gene, CDR1 is SGHAT and CDR2 is FQDESV (reference sequence). CDR3: CASGATGGYTF. The CDR3 coding sequence is TGTGCCAGCGGGGCGACGGGCGGCTACACCTTC.

The chain uses TRBV7-2 and TRBJ1-2, with 9 nucleotides matching TRBD1. The V gene's germline CDR1 is SGHTA and CDR2 FQGNSA. The CDR3 has 15 amino acids. After removal of 3 bases from V and 2 bases from J, the junction contained 4 bases not matched to a gene. The DNA of the CDR3 is TGTGCCAGCAGCTTGGGGGGGACAGGGAACTATGGCTACACCTTC. Translated: CASSLGGTGNYGYTF.

The chain links TRBV6-5 to TRBJ1-4; D remains ambiguous. The CDR3 spans 13 residues. The V and J ends lost 6 bases and 6 bases respectively, with 11 bases between them. CDR1 is MNHEY and CDR2 is SVGAGI in the germline V gene. In DNA form, the CDR3 reads TGTGCCAGCAGCCTGGTGGCAGATGAAAAACTGTTTTTT. Protein: CASSLVADEKLFF.

J is TRBJ1-1 and V is TRBV7-9; 10 nucleotides line up with TRBD1. This CDR3 comprises 15 residues. The germline gives CDR1 SEHNR, CDR2 FQNEAQ (reference sequence). V lost 5 bases, J lost 5 bases, and 8 bases stayed unmatched. CDR3 region: CASSSGTGAETEAFF. The DNA for the CDR3 is TGTGCCAGCAGCAGTGGGACAGGGGCTGAAACTGAAGCTTTCTTT.

The V call is TRBV3-1 (or the pseudogene TRBV3-2), the J call TRBJ2-5; D call uncertain. This CDR3 region has 14 residues. Deletions cut 2 bases from V and 1 base from J, with 8 bases between. Germline loops: CDR1 LGHDT, CDR2 YNNKEL (reference sequence). The CDR3 reads CASSQNYFQETQYF. In nucleotides, the CDR3 is TGTGCCAGCAGCCAAAACTATTTCCAAGAGACCCAGTACTTC.

CDR3 coding DNA: TGTGCCAGCTCCCCTGGCCAGGGTGGGTCGTGGACGCAGTATTTT. This gives the protein CASSPGQGGSWTQYF. The V and J genes are TRBV18 and TRBJ2-3; possible D gene TRBD1, 5 bases. Germline V lookup: CDR1 KGHSH, CDR2 LQKENI. V lost 6 bases to trimming and J lost 9 bases, with 22 bases between them. This CDR3 region has 15 residues.

As to this clone: The same CDR3 also results from other DNA sequences found in this sample. This CDR3 reads CASSVGRGQETQYF. For the CDR3, the DNA is TGTGCCAGCAGCGTAGGCAGGGGGCAAGAGACCCAGTACTTC. This rearrangement joins TRBV9 to TRBJ2-5; 7 bases are shared with TRBD1. CDR3 length equals 14 residues. Germline lookup yields CDR1 SGDLS and CDR2 YYNGEE. Germline trimming cut 0 bases from V and 2 bases from J; bases unmatched to any gene: 1.

The chain uses TRBV5-1 and TRBJ1-6, with a tentative D call TRBD1 (5 bases). The V end lost 4 bases, the J end lost 9 bases, and 17 bases lay between the germline ends. Germline CDR1 is SGHRS and CDR2 is YFSETQ. The length of the CDR3 is 15 residues. The CDR3 nucleotides read TGCGCCAGCAGCGCCTCGGGGGATTTCGGTTCACCCCTCCACTTT. Translating it yields CASSASGDFGSPLHF.

This clone came up a few times. The chain joins TRBV5-4 to TRBJ2-2; D call uncertain. Trimming removed 3 bases from V and 5 bases from J, with 2 bases in between. Germline-derived CDR1 and CDR2 are SGHNT and YYREEE (reference sequence). The CDR3 is 11 amino acids. CDR3 sequence (DNA): TGTGCCAGCAGCTCAACCGGGGAGCTGTTTTTT. Protein sequence: CASSSTGELFF.

V gene TRBV19 combines with J gene TRBJ2-4; TRBD1 might be the D (5 bases). The CDR3 is made up of 17 amino acids. Germline CDR1 reads LNHDA; CDR2 reads SQIVND (reference sequence). The V end lost 4 bases, the J end lost 1 base, and 17 bases lay between the germline ends. The CDR3 nucleotides are TGTGCCAGTAGTACCTCACATCGACAGAGGGCCAAAAACATTCAGTACTTC. Translated: CASSTSHRQRAKNIQYF.

V and J are TRBV19 and TRBJ1-5, with D possibly TRBD1 on 5 matching bases. CDR3 length equals 16 residues. CDR1 and CDR2 (germline): LNHDA, SQIVND (reference sequence). The V gene lost 6 bases and the J gene lost 2 bases, with 17 bases spanning the gap. As DNA, the CDR3 is TGTGCCAGTAGAAGAAACCGGGACCTGGGCAATCAGCCCCAGCATTTT. It codes for CASRRNRDLGNQPQHF. Together with reference TRBV19 and TRBJ1-5, the CDR3 gives the full variable domain: DGGITQSPKYLFRKEGQNVTLSCEQNLNHDAMYWYRQDPGQGLRLIYYSQIVNDFQKGDIAEGYSVSREKKESFPLTVTSAQKNPTAFYLCASRRNRDLGNQPQHFGDGTRLSIL.

This clone has a handful of counts. V and J are TRBV6-5 and TRBJ1-2; TRBD1 might be the D (5 bases). Germline values: CDR1 MNHEY, CDR2 SVGAGI. V lost 4 bases to trimming and J lost 8 bases, with 23 bases between them. The CDR3 is made up of 16 amino acids. The CDR3 reads CASSFWVGGEPRGYTF. The CDR3 DNA reads TGTGCCAGCAGTTTCTGGGTGGGGGGAGAACCAAGGGGCTACACCTTC.

This chain joins TRBV27 and TRBJ1-6; D unresolved. Germline V lookup: CDR1 MNHEY, CDR2 SMNVEV (reference sequence). The CDR3 covers 18 residues. With 2 bases removed from V and 2 bases from J, the gap between germline ends came to 16 bases. For the CDR3, the DNA is TGTGCCAGCAGTTTAATCCGACCAGCAAAAACCTATAATTCACCCCTCCACTTT. The encoded protein is CASSLIRPAKTYNSPLHF.

The CDR3 loop is CASSPPFQGAPNTEAFF. DNA for the CDR3: TGTGCCAGCTCACCACCTTTCCAGGGGGCGCCGAACACTGAAGCTTTCTTT. This rearrangement joins TRBV18 to TRBJ1-1, with 8 bases identical to TRBD1. J was trimmed by 1 base and V by 0 bases; bases with no gene match: 7. Looked up from germline, CDR1 is KGHSH and CDR2 is LQKENI. The CDR3 has 17 amino acids.

J is TRBJ2-1 and V is TRBV2; unclear D gene. V was clipped by 2 bases and J by 4 bases, with 9 bases between them. The germline V gene encodes CDR1 SNHLY and CDR2 FYNNEI. This CDR3 has 14 residues. The CDR3: CASSERAQYNEQFF. CDR3 sequence (DNA): TGTGCCAGCAGTGAAAGGGCACAGTACAATGAGCAGTTCTTC.

The chain employs TRBV19 and TRBJ2-2; 7 bases agree with TRBD1. The junction had 8 bases not matched to a gene; V was cut back by 10 bases and J by 0 bases. The CDR3 has 15 residues. The germline CDR1 and CDR2 sequences are LNHDA and SQIVND (reference sequence). The DNA of the CDR3 is TGTGCCACTCGGGACAGACAGACGAACACCGGGGAGCTGTTTTTT. Translated, it gives CATRDRQTNTGELFF.

In its sample, this clone was seen once. The rearrangement uses TRBV2 and TRBJ2-5, with 7 bases lining up with TRBD2. V trimming: 6 bases; J trimming: 2 bases; junction bases outside the gene matches: 9. The CDR3 runs to 15 residues. Per the germline V gene, CDR1 is SNHLY and CDR2 is FYNNEI. The CDR3 reads CASSFGTKKQETQYF. The DNA for the CDR3 is TGTGCCAGCAGCTTCGGGACTAAGAAACAAGAGACCCAGTACTTC.

V is TRBV27 and J is TRBJ1-6, with a possible D match to TRBD1 (6 bases). The CDR3 loop spans 16 amino acids. Trimming cost V 5 bases and J 1 base, with 12 bases left between them. CDR1 is MNHEY, CDR2 SMNVEV, per germline (reference sequence). The CDR3 DNA reads as TGTGCCAGCAGTACCCGAGGGGGGTCCTATAATTCACCCCTCCACTTT. This gives the protein CASSTRGGSYNSPLHF.

The chain carries TRBV6-5 and TRBJ2-5; the match to TRBD2 covers 8 bases. The CDR3 consists of 15 residues. V was pared by 4 bases and J by 1 base, with 5 bases of the junction left unmatched. Germline V gene sequence: CDR1 MNHEY, CDR2 SVGAGI. The CDR3 spells CASSFSGAFQETQYF. The CDR3 coding sequence is TGTGCCAGCAGTTTTAGCGGGGCCTTCCAAGAGACCCAGTACTTC.